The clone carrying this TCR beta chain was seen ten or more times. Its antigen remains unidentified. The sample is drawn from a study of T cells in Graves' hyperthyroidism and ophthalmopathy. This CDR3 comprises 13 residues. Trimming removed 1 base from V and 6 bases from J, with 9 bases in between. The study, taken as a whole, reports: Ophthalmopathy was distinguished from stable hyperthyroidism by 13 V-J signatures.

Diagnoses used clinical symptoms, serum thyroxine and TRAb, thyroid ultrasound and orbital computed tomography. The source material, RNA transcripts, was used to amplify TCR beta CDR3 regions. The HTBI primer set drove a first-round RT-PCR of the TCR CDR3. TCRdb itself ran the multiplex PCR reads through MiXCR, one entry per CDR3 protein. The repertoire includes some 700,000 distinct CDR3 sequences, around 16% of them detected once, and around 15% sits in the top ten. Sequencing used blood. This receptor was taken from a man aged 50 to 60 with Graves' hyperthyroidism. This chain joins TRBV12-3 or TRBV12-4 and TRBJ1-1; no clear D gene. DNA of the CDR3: TGTGCCAGCAGTTTAGGGGAGCTACCTGAAGCTTTCTTT. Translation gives CASSLGELPEAFF.